This TCR beta chain originates from a study of blood T cell repertoires in COVID-19. On the study more broadly: Whether acute or convalescent, the COVID-19 samples came from the United States, Italy and Spain. PBMCs, B-cell-depleted T cells, or T cells were the source of the cDNA or gDNA that made up the material.

The CDR3 runs to 12 residues. Germline V CDR1 and CDR2: SGHVS, FQNEAQ. Trimming took off 5 bases at V and 1 base at J, with 5 bases between the two ends. Original handling: Estimates of nucleated cell counts were drawn from the amplification of reference gene primers. TCRdb's table, derived via immunoSEQ multiplex PCR, lists solely in-frame clones and lacks some. That table is the source of V, J and clone size, and D and trimming were worked out from the DNA. This table holds around 120,000 clones, less than 75% found once. The clonotype was recovered from a human donor with acute or convalescent COVID-19. The donor label of this sample is uncertain. The V call is TRBV7-8, the J call TRBJ1-1; no reliable D call. Sequencing was done on a sample of peripheral blood. CDR3 in DNA: TGTGCCAGCAGCCCAGAGAACACTGAAGCTTTCTTT. It translates to CASSPENTEAFF.